The TCR beta chain described here comes from a study of OX40 agonist ivuxolimab in advanced cancers. The study in broad terms: Ivuxolimab was a fully human IgG2 agonistic monoclonal antibody targeting the costimulatory receptor OX40 (CD134). Intravenous ivuxolimab was administered to patients every 2 weeks at six dose levels: 0.01, 0.1, 0.3, 1.5, 3 and 10 mg/kg. Among the 52 dose-escalation patients, approximately 20 had hepatocellular carcinoma, some 15 melanoma, 9 renal cell carcinoma and 9 head and neck cancer. A male proportion of 82.7% and a mean age of approximately 55 years, ranging from about 20 to 85, were recorded for the dose-escalation cohort. Prior anti-PD-1, anti-PD-L1 or anti-CTLA-4 therapy was permitted, and about 40% of dose-escalation patients had received checkpoint inhibitors. Partial responses occurred in three dose-escalation patients, of whom one had hepatocellular carcinoma and two had cutaneous melanoma. Peripheral TCRbeta sequencing was intended to test whether TCR sequence diversity was altered and clonal T-cell expansion was caused by ivuxolimab. The monotherapy dose-escalation portion (N of about 50 patients) of the phase I ivuxolimab trial is reported in the paper.

Genomic DNA was extracted from sorted cells for sequencing of the TCRbeta CDR3 region. The immunoSEQ Assay was used to sequence the TCRbeta CDR3 regions. TCRdb carries this immuneACCESS record with in-frame sequences only. Its versions omit some clonotypes, under half of them owing to an unresolved V gene in the studies checked, with the rest unexplained. Here the sample has roughly 64,000 clones; roughly 80% occur a single time. Jointly, the top ten make up roughly 4.9% of the sample. V and J are truncated by 0 bases and 5 bases respectively, leaving an intervening sequence of 20 bases. Looking up the germline V gene yields CDR1 SGHRS and CDR2 YFSETQ. Taken from cysteine to phenylalanine, the CDR3 has 17 residues. Only CDR3 DNA remains: 51 bases, in frame from the first base. Broader findings and caveats from the paper: At doses of 0.1 to 3.0 mg/kg, clonal expansion of both CD4+ and CD8+ blood T cells was observed from baseline to week 6. In partial responders in the 0.1-3.0 mg/kg groups, normalized peripheral clonal expansion was found to be among the lowest, especially among CD8+ T cells. Which antigens the clonally expanded peripheral T cells were specific for was not determined. Low levels of normalized T-cell clonal expansion were also seen in some patients who did not respond. After ivuxolimab, expanded clones were on average more numerous among CD8+ T cells than among CD4+ T cells.

Turning to this clone: What antigen it recognizes has not been identified. Per-nucleotide qualities are absent, and no much larger clonotype sits a single base away.

Patients with a history of autoimmune disease or receiving systemic immunosuppression were excluded from the trial. Peripheral blood for TCR sequencing was collected from all dose cohorts at baseline, on cycle 4 day 1, and on cycle 7 day 1. Samples came from an open-label, multicenter, first-in-human phase I dose-escalation trial of ivuxolimab. The trial enrolled adults with locally advanced or metastatic head and neck squamous cell, hepatocellular, melanoma or renal cell carcinoma. Before TCR sequencing, CD4+ T cells and CD8+ T cells were sorted from peripheral blood as separate populations. This receptor chain uses TRBV5-1 and TRBJ2-5; possibly the D gene is TRBD2, per 6 matching bases. Source: CD4+ or CD8+ T cells sorted from blood, taken in a trial of the OX40 agonist ivuxolimab. This receptor was identified in an adult with an advanced solid tumor such as melanoma, head and neck, liver or kidney cancer. The DNA sequence is given as TGCGCCAGCAGCTTGGGTAATACGGGGGACGGATTTGAGACCCAGTACTTC. Its protein product is CASSLGNTGDGFETQYF.